The 8 T cell receptor beta chains below all came from one sample that was sequenced in a study of T cells in Graves' hyperthyroidism and ophthalmopathy. Amplification targeted TCR beta CDR3 regions from RNA transcripts. The primer set for the first-round RT-PCR of the TCR CDR3 was HTBI. TCRdb recomputed calls from the multiplex PCR reads with MiXCR, one row per CDR3 protein. The repertoire consists of over 250,000 distinct CDR3 sequences, with less than 30% occurring once and the leading ten covering about 25%. The sample comprised blood. These receptors originate from a man aged 40-49 years with Graves' hyperthyroidism that later progressed to Graves' ophthalmopathy.

This clonotype showed up many times. This chain links TRBV27 with TRBJ2-7; 10 nucleotides align to TRBD2. The CDR3 runs 15 residues. Germline V lookup: CDR1 MNHEY, CDR2 SMNVEV (reference sequence). V shed 6 bases, J shed 2 bases, and the junction held 7 bases outside the gene matches. The CDR3 spells CASSSLAGKPYEQYF. The CDR3 bases are TGTGCCAGCAGCTCACTAGCGGGGAAACCCTACGAGCAGTACTTC.

The table lists this clonotype with many counts. The genes are TRBV9 and TRBJ2-7, with D perhaps being TRBD1 or TRBD2 (5 bases each). Germline values: CDR1 SGDLS, CDR2 YYNGEE. V lost 0 bases, J lost 6 bases, and 10 bases lay in between. The CDR3 is made up of 13 amino acids. The CDR3, as DNA: TGTGCCAGCAGCGTAGCTGGGACCCGCGAGCAGTACTTC. This translates into CASSVAGTREQYF.

This clonotype was found many times. The J gene is TRBJ2-7, the V gene TRBV19; 9 bases are shared with TRBD2. Germline CDR1 is LNHDA and CDR2 is SQIVND (reference sequence). Unmatched junction bases numbered 5, after V lost 9 bases and J lost 5 bases. The CDR3 spans 12 residues. The CDR3 DNA follows: TGTGCCAGGAATATAGCGGGAGACGAGCAGTACTTC. This gives the protein CARNIAGDEQYF.

There are many counts of this clonotype. The gene calls are TRBV24-1 and TRBJ2-5; 10 positions agree with TRBD1. Germline lookup yields CDR1 KGHDR and CDR2 SFDVKD. V was pared by 3 bases and J by 4 bases, with 7 bases of the junction left unmatched. This CDR3 is built from 16 residues. CDR3 protein: CATSDTTRTGGETQYF. CDR3 bases: TGTGCCACCAGTGATACAACCCGGACAGGGGGAGAGACCCAGTACTTC.

This clonotype has a count of ten or more. The CDR3 loop is CASSSPFRQEQYF. For the CDR3, the DNA is TGTGCCAGCAGTTCCCCCTTTAGACAAGAGCAGTACTTC. The chain links TRBV27 to TRBJ2-7, with D unclear. This CDR3 spans 13 amino acids. The V end was cut by 4 bases, the J end by 7 bases, with 14 bases between. Looked up from germline, CDR1 is MNHEY and CDR2 is SMNVEV (reference sequence).

In this sample, this clonotype turned up many times. The rearrangement joins TRBV27 to TRBJ2-2, with D perhaps being TRBD1 or TRBD2 (5 bases each). The germline V and J ends were trimmed by 2 bases and 3 bases, with 10 bases remaining between them. Germline assignment: CDR1 MNHEY and CDR2 SMNVEV (reference sequence). This CDR3 has 15 residues. The CDR3 DNA follows: TGTGCCAGCAGTTTAAGGGGAGCGGACACCGGGGAGCTGTTTTTT. This sequence encodes CASSLRGADTGELFF.

This chain joins TRBV20-1 and TRBJ1-1; no reliable D call. V was shortened by 6 bases and J by 0 bases, with 14 bases between the two germline ends. Germline assignment: CDR1 DFQATT and CDR2 SNEGSKA (reference sequence). The CDR3 covers 14 residues. The chain's CDR3 is CSAPPWAMNTEAFF. The DNA of the CDR3 is TGCAGTGCGCCTCCCTGGGCCATGAACACTGAAGCTTTCTTT.

This clonotype was recorded many times. J is TRBJ2-5 and V is TRBV19; D is ambiguous. The CDR3 contains 13 residues. Germline loops: CDR1 LNHDA, CDR2 SQIVND (reference sequence). V lost 3 bases, J lost 0 bases, and 5 bases lay in between. CDR3 bases: TGTGCCAGTAGTATTCAAAACCAAGAGACCCAGTACTTC. Protein: CASSIQNQETQYF.